This T cell receptor (beta chain) was recovered during a study of T cell changes during pregnancy in multiple sclerosis (dated by TCRdb to between 2019 and 2020). Context from the whole study: Changes in the T cell repertoire over the course of pregnancy were examined in this study in women with multiple sclerosis.

Points on this clone: The antigen this receptor binds is unknown. No much larger clone is present one base from it, and per-base qualities are unavailable.

At the junction V is shortened by 2 bases and J by 3 bases; bases outside the gene matches: 4. There are 15 amino acids in the CDR3, from cysteine to phenylalanine inclusive. Kept here is only the CDR3 DNA, which spans 45 bases and is read in frame from base 1. From a lookup of the germline V gene, CDR1 and CDR2 are MNHEY and SVGAGI. The library was generated by the immunoSEQ multiplex PCR assay. In its TCRdb copy, this immuneACCESS table keeps in-frame sequences only and misses some clones. Where compared with another copy, unresolved V genes explain less than half of these, and the others have no known cause. The sample records about 40,000 clones, approximately 88% of which are singletons. The ten largest make up about 5% of the sample.

This receptor chain uses TRBV6-5 and TRBJ2-5; TRBD2 lines up with 9 middle nucleotides. This specimen was peripheral blood, taken in the first trimester of pregnancy. This receptor was identified in a female donor in good health, enrolled as a control in a pregnancy study. The nucleotides are TGTGCCAGCAGTTACGGGGCTAGCGGGAAAGAGACCCAGTACTTC. It translates as CASSYGASGKETQYF.